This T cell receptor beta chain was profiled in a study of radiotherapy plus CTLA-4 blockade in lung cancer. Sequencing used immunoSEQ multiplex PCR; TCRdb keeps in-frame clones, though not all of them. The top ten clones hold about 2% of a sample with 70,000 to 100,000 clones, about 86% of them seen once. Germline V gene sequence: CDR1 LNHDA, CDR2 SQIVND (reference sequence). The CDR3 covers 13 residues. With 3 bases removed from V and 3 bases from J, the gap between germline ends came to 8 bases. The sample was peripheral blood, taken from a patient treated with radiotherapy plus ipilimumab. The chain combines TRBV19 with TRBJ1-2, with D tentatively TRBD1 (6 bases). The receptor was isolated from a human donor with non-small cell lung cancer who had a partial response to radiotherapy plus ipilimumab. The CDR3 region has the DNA TGTGCCAGTAGTATTGCAGGGGACTATGGCTACACCTTC. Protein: CASSIAGDYGYTF.